The source of this T cell receptor beta chain is a study of shared clonotypes between healthy human individuals. Authors' analysis steps: From ImmunoSEQ came sequences covering only the junction and carrying no quality scores, so filtering differed. Profiling relied on immunoSEQ multiplex PCR, and the TCRdb table lists in-frame clones only, not all of them. V, J and clone size are those of that table, while D and trimming were read from the DNA. The top ten clones hold 0.3% to 0.45% of a sample with 1,400,000 or so clones, about 98.5% of them seen once. Notes on the study in general: Sampling covered nothing but blood. Tissue TCR repertoires likely differ from those found in blood. Of the naive CD4 clonotypes, approximately 5% were shared across several donors.

Germline assignment: CDR1 SQVTM and CDR2 ANQGSEA. This CDR3 has 13 amino acids. Trimming took 4 bases from V and 1 from J, leaving 10 bases between them. Concerning this clone: Its target is unknown.

V and J are TRBV29-1 and TRBJ1-2, with D unclear. This TCR derives from a young man in good health. Material for sequencing was naive CD4+ T cells sorted from blood. Stated subset: CD45RA+ positively selected. The CDR3 protein is CSVGAGLNYGYTF. The CDR3 DNA sequence: TGCAGCGTTGGGGCTGGCCTTAACTATGGCTACACCTTC.